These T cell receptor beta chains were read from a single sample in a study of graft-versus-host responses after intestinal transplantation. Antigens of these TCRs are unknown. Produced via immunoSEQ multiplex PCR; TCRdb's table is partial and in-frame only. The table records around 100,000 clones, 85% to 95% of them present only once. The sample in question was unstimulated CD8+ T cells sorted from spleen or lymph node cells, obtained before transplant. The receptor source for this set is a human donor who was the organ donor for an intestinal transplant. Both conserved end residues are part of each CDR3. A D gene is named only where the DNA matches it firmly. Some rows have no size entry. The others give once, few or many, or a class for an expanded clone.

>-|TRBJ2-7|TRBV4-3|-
TGCGCCAGCAGCCAAGAGGAGTGGTCCAGGGGTTGCTACGAGCAGTACTTC
CASSQEEWSRGCYEQYF
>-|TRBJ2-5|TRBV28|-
TGTGCCAGCAGTCGATACTTAGGGGAGACCCAGTACTTC
CASSRYLGETQYF
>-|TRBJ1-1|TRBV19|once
TGTGCCAGTAGTATAGATCTAAGGAACACTGAAGCTTTCTTT
CASSIDLRNTEAFF
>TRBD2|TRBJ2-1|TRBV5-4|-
TGTGCCAGCAGCTCTACCTCGGCGGGAGTTGGATATGAGCAGTTCTTC
CASSSTSAGVGYEQFF
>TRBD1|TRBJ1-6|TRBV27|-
TGTGCCAGCAGTTTTGGAACAGGGGGCAATTCACCCCTCCACTTT
CASSFGTGGNSPLHF
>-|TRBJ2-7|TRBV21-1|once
TGTGCCAGCAGCCGCGTTTGGGGCCTTTCCTACGAGCAGTACTTC
CASSRVWGLSYEQYF
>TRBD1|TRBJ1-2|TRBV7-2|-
TGTGCCAGCAGCTTTGGACAGGGCCTGACTAACTATGGCTACACCTTC
CASSFGQGLTNYGYTF
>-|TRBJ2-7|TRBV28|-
TGTGCCAGCAGTTTATTTTACCATAAATACGAGCAGTACTTC
CASSLFYHKYEQYF
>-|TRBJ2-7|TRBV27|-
TGTGCCAGCAGTTTAGGCCCGCGGGACCAATCCTACGAGCAGTACTTC
CASSLGPRDQSYEQYF
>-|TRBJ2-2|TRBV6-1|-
TGTGCCAGCACTTCCGACTCCAAGAACACCGGGGAGCTGTTTTTT
CASTSDSKNTGELFF
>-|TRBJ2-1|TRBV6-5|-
TGTGCCAGCAGTCCCGTCAGACGGGATGAGCAGTTCTTC
CASSPVRRDEQFF
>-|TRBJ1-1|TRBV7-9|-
TGTGCCAGCAGCGAAAATGAAGCTTTCTTT
CASSENEAFF
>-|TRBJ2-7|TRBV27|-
TGTGCCAGCAGTTACCACGAGCAGTACTTC
CASSYHEQYF
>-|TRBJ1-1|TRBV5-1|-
TGCGCCAGCAGCTTGGATGGGTCGTCCACTGAAGCTTTCTTT
CASSLDGSSTEAFF
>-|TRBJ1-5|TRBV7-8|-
TGTGCCAGCAGCTTACGGCCGCCTTTGAGCAATCAGCCCCAGCATTTT
CASSLRPPLSNQPQHF
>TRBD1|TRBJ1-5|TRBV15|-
TGTGCCACCAGCAAGGCCGGGACAGGGGGATATCAGCCCCAGCATTTT
CATSKAGTGGYQPQHF
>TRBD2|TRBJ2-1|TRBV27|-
TGTGCCAGCAGGGGCGATAGCGGGAGGGGGAATGAGCAGTTCTTC
CASRGDSGRGNEQFF
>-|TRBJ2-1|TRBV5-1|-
TGCGCCAGCAGCTTATCCTTCGGGGGCAATGAGCAGTTCTTC
CASSLSFGGNEQFF
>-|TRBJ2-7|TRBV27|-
TGTGCCAGCAGTCTGGGACTGTCCTACGAGCAGTACTTC
CASSLGLSYEQYF
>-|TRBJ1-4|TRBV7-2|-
TGTGCCAGCAGCCCTGGGCAAGGAACCAATGAAAAACTGTTTTTT
CASSPGQGTNEKLFF
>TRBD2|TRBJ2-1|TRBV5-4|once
TGTGCCAGCAGCTTACTAGCGGGCTCCTACAATGAGCAGTTCTTC
CASSLLAGSYNEQFF
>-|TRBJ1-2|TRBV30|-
TGTGCCTGCCACCTACGCATGAGCGGTGGTAGGCTTGGCGGCTACACCTTC
CACHLRMSGGRLGGYTF
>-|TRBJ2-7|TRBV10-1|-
TGCGCCAGCAGTGAGACCGAGCAGTACTTC
CASSETEQYF
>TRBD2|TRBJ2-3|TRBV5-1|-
TGCGCCAGCAGCTTGGGGCTAGCGGGAGTATCAGATACGCAGTATTTT
CASSLGLAGVSDTQYF
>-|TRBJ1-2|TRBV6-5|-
TGTGCCAGCAGTTACTCGAAAACGATGGGCTACACCTTC
CASSYSKTMGYTF
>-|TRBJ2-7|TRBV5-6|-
TGTGCCAGCAGCTTAAGGGGCTCCTACGAGCAGTACTTC
CASSLRGSYEQYF
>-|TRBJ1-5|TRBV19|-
TGTGCCAGTAGGGACATCGATCAGCCCCAGCATTTT
CASRDIDQPQHF
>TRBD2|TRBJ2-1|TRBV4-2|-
TGTGCCAGCAGCCAACTCACCGGGACTAGTTTCTACCCCACCTACAATGAGCAGTTCTTC
CASSQLTGTSFYPTYNEQFF
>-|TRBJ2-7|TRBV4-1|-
TGCGCCAGCAGCCAGTCCCCCGGGGGGCAAGGGCAGTACTTC
CASSQSPGGQGQYF
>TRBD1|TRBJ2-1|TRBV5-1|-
TGCGCCAGCAGCCCCGGGACAGACTACAATGAGCAGTTCTTC
CASSPGTDYNEQFF
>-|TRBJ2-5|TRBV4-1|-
TGCGCCAGCAGCCAAGTGGTAGGAAAAGAGACCCAGTACTTC
CASSQVVGKETQYF
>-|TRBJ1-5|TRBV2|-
TGTGCCAGCAGTGGCTACCTAAATCAGCCCCAGCATTTT
CASSGYLNQPQHF
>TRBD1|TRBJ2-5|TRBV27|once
TGTGCCAGCTGGGGAATGGGACAGGGCGTAGAGACCCAGTACTTC
CASWGMGQGVETQYF
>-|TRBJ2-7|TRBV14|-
TGTGCCAGCAGCCAAGGCAGCTACAACCACGAGCAGTACTTC
CASSQGSYNHEQYF
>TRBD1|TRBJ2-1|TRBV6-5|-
TGTGCCAGCAGTTGGACAGGGTTGGAATACAATGAGCAGTTCTTC
CASSWTGLEYNEQFF
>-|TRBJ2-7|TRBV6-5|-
TGTGCCAGCAGTGAAAAGACAGCATACTACGAGCAGTACTTC
CASSEKTAYYEQYF
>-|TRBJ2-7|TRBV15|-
TGTGCCACCAGCAGGGGCGACAGCCACGAGCAGTACTTC
CATSRGDSHEQYF
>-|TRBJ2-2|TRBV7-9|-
TGTGCCAGCAGCCCGGGCCGGATGGGCGGGGAGCTGTTTTTT
CASSPGRMGGELFF
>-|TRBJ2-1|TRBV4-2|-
TGTGCCAGCAGCCAAGAGATGGGACCGAGTGAGCAGTTCTTC
CASSQEMGPSEQFF
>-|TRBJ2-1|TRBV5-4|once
TGTGCCAGCAGCCACCTCTCCTACAATGAGCAGTTCTTC
CASSHLSYNEQFF
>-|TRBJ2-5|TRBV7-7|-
TGTGCTAGCAGCTTAGGTCCTGGGAGGAAAGAGACCCAGTACTTC
CASSLGPGRKETQYF
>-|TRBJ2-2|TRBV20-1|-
TGCAGTGCTAGAGATGGGGGGGAGCTGTTTTTT
CSARDGGELFF
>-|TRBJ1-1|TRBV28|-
TGTGCCAGCAGTCCCTGGGGGGACAAGGACACTGAAGCTTTCTTT
CASSPWGDKDTEAFF
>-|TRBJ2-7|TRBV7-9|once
TGTGCCAGCAGCTCCTCAGGGGGGCTCTCCTACGAGCAGTACTTC
CASSSSGGLSYEQYF
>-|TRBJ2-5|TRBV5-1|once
TGCGCCAGCAGCTTCAAACGGGGGAGAGAGACCCAGTACTTC
CASSFKRGRETQYF
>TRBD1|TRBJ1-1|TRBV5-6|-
TGTGCCAGCAGCAACAGGGGGAACACTGAAGCTTTCTTT
CASSNRGNTEAFF
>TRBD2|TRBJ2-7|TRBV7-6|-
TGTGCCAGCAGCCCACATTTAGGGACTAGCGGGTACGAGCAGTACTTC
CASSPHLGTSGYEQYF
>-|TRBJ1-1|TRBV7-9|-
TGTGCCAGCAGCTTATCCGGGTTGGCCACTGAAGCTTTCTTT
CASSLSGLATEAFF
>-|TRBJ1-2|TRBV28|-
TGTGCCAGCAGTTCCGACCTTGACAGTGAAGCTAACTATGGCTACACCTTC
CASSSDLDSEANYGYTF
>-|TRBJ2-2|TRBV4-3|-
TGCGCCAGCAGCCAAGACAGGGACACCGGGGAGCTGTTTTTT
CASSQDRDTGELFF